Listed below are T cell receptor beta chains from one sample, sequenced in a study of T-cell reconstitution after alpha-beta-depleted transplantation in children. One entry per CDR3 protein results from TCRdb running MiXCR on the PCR reads. The table lists fewer than 350,000 distinct CDR3 sequences, approximately 7.3% of them singletons. The specimen was peripheral blood, collected 360 days after TCRalphabeta/CD19-depleted stem cell transplant. The receptors here all came from a female patient aged 2-9 years who had a stem cell transplant for Fanconi anemia, so the T cells may come from the graft donor. The CDR3 runs from the conserved cysteine through the conserved F or W. A D gene is named only where the DNA matches it firmly. Some rows have no size entry. The others give once, few or many, or a class for an expanded clone.

J: TRBJ1-1; size: NA; V: TRBV2; D: TRBD1; CDR3: CASIGQGGTEAFF; DNA: TGTGCCAGCATCGGACAGGGGGGCACTGAAGCTTTCTTT
J: TRBJ2-1; size: many; V: TRBV20-1; D: TRBD2; CDR3: CSASHSGGAYNEQFF; DNA: TGCAGTGCTAGCCATAGCGGGGGCGCCTACAATGAGCAGTTCTTC
J: TRBJ2-1; size: NA; V: TRBV3-1; D: NA; CDR3: CASSQGRGTGLVF; DNA: TGTGCCAGCAGCCAAGGGAGGGGGACCGGTTTGGTCTTC
J: TRBJ1-6; size: many; V: TRBV9; D: NA; CDR3: CASSVSPETSPLHF; DNA: TGTGCCAGCAGCGTGAGTCCAGAAACTTCACCCCTCCACTTT
J: TRBJ2-7; size: few; V: TRBV20-1; D: TRBD1; CDR3: CSARVPGTDDYEQYF; DNA: TGCAGTGCTAGAGTCCCCGGGACAGACGACTACGAGCAGTACTTC
J: TRBJ1-5; size: many; V: TRBV24-1; D: NA; CDR3: CATSDRREVYQPQHF; DNA: TGTGCCACCAGTGACCGCAGGGAAGTCTATCAGCCCCAGCATTTT
J: TRBJ1-2; size: many; V: TRBV20-1; D: TRBD1; CDR3: CSAGAQGDYGYTF; DNA: TGCAGTGCTGGGGCTCAGGGGGACTATGGCTACACCTTC
J: TRBJ2-1; size: many; V: TRBV12-3/TRBV12-4; D: TRBD2; CDR3: CASSRLAGEGYNEQFF; DNA: TGTGCCAGCAGCCGACTAGCGGGAGAAGGCTACAATGAGCAGTTCTTC
J: TRBJ2-1; size: once; V: TRBV9; D: NA; CDR3: CASSEGDLYNEQFF; DNA: TGTGCCAGCAGCGAAGGGGACTTATACAATGAGCAGTTCTTC
J: TRBJ2-1; size: NA; V: TRBV11-2; D: TRBD2; CDR3: CASSLDGGVYNEQFF; DNA: TGTGCCAGCAGCTTAGACGGGGGGGTCTACAATGAGCAGTTCTTC
J: TRBJ1-2; size: NA; V: TRBV19; D: NA; CDR3: CASLHPGWGYGYTF; DNA: TGTGCCAGCTTACATCCCGGCTGGGGTTATGGCTACACCTTC
J: TRBJ2-7; size: few; V: TRBV28; D: TRBD1; CDR3: CASSSYRDRVPYEQYF; DNA: TGTGCCAGCAGTTCTTACCGGGACAGGGTACCATACGAGCAGTACTTC
J: TRBJ2-7; size: NA; V: TRBV6-2/TRBV6-3; D: NA; CDR3: CASNRGQRYEQYF; DNA: TGTGCCAGCAATCGGGGGCAAAGGTACGAGCAGTACTTC
J: TRBJ2-3; size: many; V: TRBV24-1; D: NA; CDR3: CATSDAPQGHTDTQYF; DNA: TGTGCCACCAGTGATGCCCCACAGGGACACACAGATACGCAGTATTTT
J: TRBJ2-2; size: many; V: TRBV7-9; D: NA; CDR3: CASSLALATGELFF; DNA: TGTGCCAGCAGCTTGGCACTAGCCACCGGGGAGCTGTTTTTT
J: TRBJ2-7; size: few; V: TRBV9; D: TRBD2; CDR3: CASSPERGFVEQYF; DNA: TGTGCCAGCAGCCCGGAGCGGGGGTTTGTCGAGCAGTACTTC
J: TRBJ2-7; size: few; V: TRBV20-1; D: TRBD2; CDR3: CSANPLAGASYEQYF; DNA: TGCAGTGCTAACCCACTAGCGGGGGCCTCCTACGAGCAGTACTTC